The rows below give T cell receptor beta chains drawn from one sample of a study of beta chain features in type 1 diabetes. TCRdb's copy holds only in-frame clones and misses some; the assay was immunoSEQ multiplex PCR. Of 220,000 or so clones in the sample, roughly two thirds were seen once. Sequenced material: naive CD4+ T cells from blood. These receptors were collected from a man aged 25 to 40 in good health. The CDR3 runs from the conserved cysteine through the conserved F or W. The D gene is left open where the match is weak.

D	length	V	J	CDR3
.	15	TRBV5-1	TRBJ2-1	CASSVSGGAYNEQFF
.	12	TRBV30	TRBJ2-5	CAWMEGPETQYF
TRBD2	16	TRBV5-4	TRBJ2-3	CASSSGTSGIADTQYF
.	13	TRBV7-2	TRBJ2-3	CASSSPGSDTQYF
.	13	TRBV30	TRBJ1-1	CAWRRNMNTEAFF
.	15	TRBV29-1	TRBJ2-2	CSVESRDSNTGELFF
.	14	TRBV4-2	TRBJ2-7	CASSQTALVYEQYF
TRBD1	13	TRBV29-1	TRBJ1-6	CSVRTGSGSPLHF
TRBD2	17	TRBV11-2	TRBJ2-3	CASSLSLPGGRTDTQYF
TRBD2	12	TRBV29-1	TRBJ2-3	CSVGGGADTQYF
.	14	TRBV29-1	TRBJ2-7	CSVEGLSGGSEQYF
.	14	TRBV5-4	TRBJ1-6	CASRLTGDNSPLHF
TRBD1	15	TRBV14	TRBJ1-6	CASSQEAGGHSPLHF
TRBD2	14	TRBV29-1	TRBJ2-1	CSVFGSGGINEQFF
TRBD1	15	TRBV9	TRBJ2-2	CASSPRQGTSGELFF
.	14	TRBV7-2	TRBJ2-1	CASARGGPYNEQFF
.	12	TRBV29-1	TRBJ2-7	CSVGGGNYEQYF